This entry features one T cell receptor beta chain sequence. The antigen it recognizes is unknown. Qualities for individual bases were not recorded, and no much larger clone is one base off. CDR1 and CDR2, looked up from the germline V gene, are LGHNA and YSLEER. From V the trimming removes 5 bases and from J it removes 3 bases, while the gene matches leave 6 bases of the junction unaccounted for. The cysteine opens and the phenylalanine closes a CDR3 of 15 amino acids. Of all the DNA, just the CDR3 is kept, 45 bases in frame from base 1. This sample was included in a study of blood T cells in healthy people across ages (dated by TCRdb to about 2015). General notes on the study: In model experiments, template switching captured about one uniquely barcoded TCR beta cDNA molecule for every two T cells. Age-related changes in TCR beta repertoire diversity were measured in the study by deep sequencing normalized with unique cDNA molecular identifiers. Donors were grouped into four age groups: young (average approximately 15 years), middle-aged (around 39), aged (approximately 58) and long-lived (around 80). To avoid experimental bias, donors of different ages were randomly spread across the sequencing lanes. Two additional independent replicas of 1 million unique cDNA reads from the same blood draw were analyzed for two donors (one aged 18 to 29 and one aged 80 or older). Beyond this particular receptor, the publication reports: Because profiling used bulk unsorted PBMCs, naive and antigen-experienced compartments could not be compared conclusively. Observed TCR beta diversity correlated strongly with the percentage of naive T cells measured by flow cytometry. Because donor CMV infection status was unknown, age-related changes in expanded clonotypes were potentially confounded. Estimates of total diversity based on one million sequenced T cells were regarded as lower bounds and as underestimates. Compared with the aged group, the long-lived group had more naive CD4+ T cells, fewer expanded clones and increased TCR diversity, a pattern suggesting age selection. Observed TCR beta diversity per million T cells fell roughly linearly with age, and a significant reduction was already apparent by age roughly 40.

The method behind the library was 5' RACE. TCRdb records Illumina HiSeq 2500 as the sequencer. The second PCR ran for about 7 to 11 cycles and used a J-beta primer mix along with a sample-barcoded 5' primer. A template-switch 5' adaptor carrying 12 random nucleotides introduced a unique molecular identifier onto each TCR beta cDNA molecule. Each sample yielded at least 2.5 million CDR3-containing paired-end reads. First-strand cDNA was synthesized from all RNA with the Mint cDNA synthesis kit, primed by a TRBC-specific oligonucleotide. Following uracil-DNA glycosylase treatment, all cDNA underwent a first 18-cycle PCR with the universal primers M1SS and BC2_uni_R. On the authors' methods: For normalization, 1 million high-quality reads, each with a distinct molecular identifier, were randomly selected from each sample. Instead of being binned into consensus sequences, reads with shared molecular identifiers were discarded. MiTCR, set to a Q25 quality threshold and the strictest error-elimination algorithm, was used for CDR3 identification, clonotype clustering and error correction. A nonparametric unseen species model using Euler transformation provided a lower-bound estimate of total TCR beta diversity. TCRdb reran the public reads through fastp at Q25 and MiXCR, keeping productive beta chains. Rows with a matching CDR3 protein are joined into one entry that keeps the most common DNA and genes. The V and J calls were not made by the authors but by TCRdb's processing. The sample table records roughly 1,300,000 distinct CDR3 sequences; roughly 60% of these occur just once. Of the sample, over 5.5% falls within the top ten clones.

The approximately 39 donors, aged roughly 6 to 100 years, were systemically healthy Caucasian individuals from Russia. Each donor gave 9.5 to 10 milliliters of peripheral blood, drawn into EDTA-treated Vacutainer tubes. PBMCs were isolated by Ficoll-Paque density-gradient centrifugation, with at least 7 million obtained per sample. Total RNA was extracted from PBMCs with Trizol reagent, with at least 5 micrograms obtained per sample. The percentages of naive CD45RAhigh/CD27high T cells were determined by flow cytometry on a PBMC aliquot from every donor. This TCR was recovered from a young man in good health. The material sequenced was blood. The rearrangement combines TRBV4-3 with TRBJ2-2, with 7 middle bases fitting TRBD2. The encoded CDR3 is CASSVGGGYTGELFF. The nucleotides are TGCGCCAGCAGCGTGGGGGGGGGATACACCGGGGAGCTGTTTTTT.